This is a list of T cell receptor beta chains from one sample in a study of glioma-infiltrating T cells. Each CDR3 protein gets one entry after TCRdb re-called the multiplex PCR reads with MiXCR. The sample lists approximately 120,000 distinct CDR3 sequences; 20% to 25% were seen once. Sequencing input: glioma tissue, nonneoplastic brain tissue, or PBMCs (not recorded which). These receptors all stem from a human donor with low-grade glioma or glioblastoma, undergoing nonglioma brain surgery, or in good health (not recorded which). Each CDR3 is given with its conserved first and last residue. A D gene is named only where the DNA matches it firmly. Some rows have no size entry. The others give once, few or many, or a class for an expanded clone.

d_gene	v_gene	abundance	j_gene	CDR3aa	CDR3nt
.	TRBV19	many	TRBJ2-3	CASSMLAVLGGYSTDTQYF	TGTGCCAGTAGTATGTTGGCGGTCTTAGGGGGTTACAGCACAGATACGCAGTATTTT
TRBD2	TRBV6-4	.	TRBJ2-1	CASSDTLAGARNEQFF	TGTGCCAGCAGTGACACCCTAGCGGGAGCTAGGAATGAGCAGTTCTTC
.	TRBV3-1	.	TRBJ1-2	CASSQDRGNYGYTF	TGTGCCAGCAGCCAAGACAGGGGTAACTATGGCTACACCTTC
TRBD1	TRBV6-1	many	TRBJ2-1	CASSSTGNSYNEQFF	TGTGCCAGCAGTTCGACAGGGAACTCCTACAATGAGCAGTTCTTC
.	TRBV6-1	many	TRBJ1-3	CASSTTKYTIYF	TGTGCCAGCAGTACTACGAAGTACACCATATATTTT
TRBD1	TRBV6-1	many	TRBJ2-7	CASSTQRTGQGAYEQYF	TGTGCCAGCAGTACCCAACGAACGGGACAGGGTGCCTACGAGCAGTACTTC
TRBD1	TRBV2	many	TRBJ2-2	CARGDREMAPGELFF	TGTGCCAGGGGGGACAGGGAGATGGCGCCCGGGGAGCTGTTTTTT
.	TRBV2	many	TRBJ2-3	CASSVNMDGQEDTQYF	TGTGCCAGCAGTGTGAATATGGACGGGCAGGAAGATACGCAGTATTTT
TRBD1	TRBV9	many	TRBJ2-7	CASSGPGQGAYEQYF	TGTGCCAGCAGCGGACCGGGACAGGGGGCCTACGAGCAGTACTTC
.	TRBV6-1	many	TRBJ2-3	CASSPAPPLSVTDTQYF	TGTGCCAGCAGTCCTGCTCCCCCCCTCAGCGTGACAGATACGCAGTATTTT
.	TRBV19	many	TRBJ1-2	CASLPGHPTLYGYTF	TGTGCCAGCCTCCCGGGACACCCAACGCTCTATGGCTACACCTTC
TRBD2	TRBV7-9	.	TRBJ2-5	CASSPGLAGLQETQYF	TGTGCCAGCAGCCCGGGACTAGCGGGACTACAAGAGACCCAGTACTTC
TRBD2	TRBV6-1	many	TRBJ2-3	CASGTSGNTDTQYF	TGTGCCAGCGGGACTAGCGGGAACACAGATACGCAGTATTTT
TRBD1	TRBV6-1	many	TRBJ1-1	CASSEIATGQTEAFF	TGTGCCAGCAGTGAAATCGCGACAGGGCAGACCGAAGCTTTCTTT
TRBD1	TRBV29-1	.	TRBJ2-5	CSTEMDRMETQYF	TGCAGCACCGAGATGGACAGGATGGAGACCCAGTACTTC
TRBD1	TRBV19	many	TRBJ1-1	CASRDGDRANTEAFF	TGTGCCAGTAGAGATGGGGACAGGGCGAACACTGAAGCTTTCTTT
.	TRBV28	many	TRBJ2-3	CASTQGLDTDTQYF	TGTGCCAGCACCCAGGGACTGGACACAGATACGCAGTATTTT
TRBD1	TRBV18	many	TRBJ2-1	CASSPTLPGQGAHNEQFF	TGTGCCAGCTCACCAACACTGCCGGGACAGGGTGCCCACAATGAGCAGTTCTTC
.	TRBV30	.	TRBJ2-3	CAWSSDSVATQYF	TGTGCCTGGAGTTCTGATAGCGTAGCTACGCAGTATTTT
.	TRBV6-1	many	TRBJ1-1	CASRTGLMNTEAFF	TGTGCCAGCAGAACAGGGTTGATGAACACTGAAGCTTTCTTT
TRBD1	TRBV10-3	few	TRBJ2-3	CAITRQGARDTQYF	TGTGCCATCACTAGACAGGGGGCAAGAGATACGCAGTATTTT
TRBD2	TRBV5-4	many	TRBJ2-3	CASSFTSGGDTQYF	TGTGCCAGCAGCTTCACTAGCGGGGGGGATACGCAGTATTTT
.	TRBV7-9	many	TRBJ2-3	CASEGERATDTQYF	TGTGCCAGCGAAGGGGAGCGGGCCACAGATACGCAGTATTTT
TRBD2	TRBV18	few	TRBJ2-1	CASSPAGEPGLDEQFF	TGTGCCAGCTCACCTGCGGGGGAGCCCGGGCTGGATGAGCAGTTCTTC
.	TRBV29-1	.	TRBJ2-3	CSGRQSVSTDTQYF	TGCAGCGGACGACAGAGTGTTAGCACAGATACGCAGTATTTT
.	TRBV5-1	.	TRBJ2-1	CASSLFNRSDNNEQFF	TGCGCCAGCAGCTTATTCAATCGGAGTGACAACAATGAGCAGTTCTTC
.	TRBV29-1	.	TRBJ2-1	CGVEDQAGAMVNEQFF	TGCGGCGTTGAAGATCAGGCAGGGGCTATGGTCAATGAGCAGTTCTTC
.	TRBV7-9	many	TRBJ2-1	CASSPRQTHEQFF	TGTGCCAGCAGCCCCCGACAGACTCACGAGCAGTTCTTC
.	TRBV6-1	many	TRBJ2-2	CASSLQGANTGELFF	TGTGCCAGCAGTCTACAGGGAGCGAACACCGGGGAGCTGTTTTTT
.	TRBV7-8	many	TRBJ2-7	CASSPRDGSGNEQYF	TGTGCCAGCAGCCCCCGGGACGGTTCTGGGAACGAGCAGTACTTC
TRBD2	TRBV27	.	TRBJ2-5	CASRVVPSGQTETQYF	TGTGCCAGCAGAGTAGTCCCTAGCGGGCAGACAGAGACCCAGTACTTC
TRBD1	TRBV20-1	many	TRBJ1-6	CSARATGGFYNSPLHF	TGCAGTGCTAGAGCTACAGGGGGCTTCTATAATTCACCCCTCCACTTT
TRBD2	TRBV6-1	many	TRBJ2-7	CASSPGLAPYEQYF	TGTGCCAGCAGCCCCGGACTAGCGCCCTACGAGCAGTACTTC
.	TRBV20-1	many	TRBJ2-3	CSARDPARSDTQYF	TGCAGTGCTAGAGATCCGGCTCGATCAGATACGCAGTATTTT
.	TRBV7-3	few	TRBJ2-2	CASSLRGVGSTGELFF	TGTGCCAGCAGCCTTAGGGGGGTCGGGAGCACCGGGGAGCTGTTTTTT
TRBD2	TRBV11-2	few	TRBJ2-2	CASTRLANPGELFF	TGTGCCAGCACCAGACTAGCTAACCCCGGGGAGCTGTTTTTT
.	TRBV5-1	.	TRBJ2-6	CASSFLSAALTSGANVLTF	TGCGCCAGCAGCTTCCTGTCGGCAGCTTTGACCTCTGGGGCCAACGTCCTGACTTTC
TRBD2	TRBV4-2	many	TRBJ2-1	CASSHLTSGQNYNEQFF	TGTGCCAGCAGCCACTTGACTAGCGGGCAGAACTACAATGAGCAGTTCTTC
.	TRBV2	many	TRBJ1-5	CASSEMGLQAQPQHF	TGTGCCAGCAGTGAAATGGGACTCCAAGCCCAGCCCCAGCATTTT
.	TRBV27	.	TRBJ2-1	CASWDGGSSYNEQFF	TGTGCCAGTTGGGATGGGGGAAGCTCCTACAATGAGCAGTTCTTC
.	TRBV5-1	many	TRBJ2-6	CASSSILGSGANVLTF	TGCGCCAGCAGCAGCATCCTCGGCTCTGGGGCCAACGTCCTGACTTTC
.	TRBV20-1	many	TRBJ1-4	CSAREALNEKLFF	TGCAGTGCTAGAGAAGCGCTTAATGAAAAACTGTTTTTT
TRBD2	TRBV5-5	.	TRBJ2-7	CASSREGSYEQYF	TGTGCCAGCAGCCGGGAGGGCTCCTACGAGCAGTACTTC
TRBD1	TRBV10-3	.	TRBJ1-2	CAITGQGGNYGYTF	TGTGCCATCACCGGACAGGGGGGTAACTATGGCTACACCTTC
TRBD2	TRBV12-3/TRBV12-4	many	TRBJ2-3	CASSPTSGTTDTQYF	TGTGCCAGCAGTCCCACTAGCGGGACGACAGATACGCAGTATTTT
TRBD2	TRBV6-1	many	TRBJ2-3	CASTLLAGGPDTQYF	TGTGCCAGCACCCTACTAGCGGGAGGGCCAGATACGCAGTATTTT
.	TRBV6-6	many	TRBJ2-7	CASSYSVAAYEQYF	TGTGCCAGCAGTTACTCGGTGGCAGCGTACGAGCAGTACTTC
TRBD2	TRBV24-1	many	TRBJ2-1	CATSAGEGGHFEQFF	TGTGCCACCAGCGCCGGGGAGGGAGGCCATTTTGAGCAGTTCTTC
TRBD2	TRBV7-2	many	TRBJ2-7	CASSLSGGGYEQYF	TGTGCCAGCAGCTTAAGCGGGGGGGGGTACGAGCAGTACTTC
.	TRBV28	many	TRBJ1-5	CASSPGNQPQHF	TGTGCCAGCAGCCCAGGGAATCAGCCCCAGCATTTT
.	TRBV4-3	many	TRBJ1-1	CASSHHFRGGGTEAFF	TGCGCCAGCAGCCACCACTTCAGGGGAGGTGGCACTGAAGCTTTCTTT
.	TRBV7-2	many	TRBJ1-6	CASSFETNSPLHF	TGTGCCAGCAGCTTCGAGACCAATTCACCCCTCCACTTT
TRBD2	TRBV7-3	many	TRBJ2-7	CASSLAGTSGRYPYEQYF	TGTGCCAGCAGCTTAGCGGGGACTAGCGGCAGATATCCCTACGAGCAGTACTTC